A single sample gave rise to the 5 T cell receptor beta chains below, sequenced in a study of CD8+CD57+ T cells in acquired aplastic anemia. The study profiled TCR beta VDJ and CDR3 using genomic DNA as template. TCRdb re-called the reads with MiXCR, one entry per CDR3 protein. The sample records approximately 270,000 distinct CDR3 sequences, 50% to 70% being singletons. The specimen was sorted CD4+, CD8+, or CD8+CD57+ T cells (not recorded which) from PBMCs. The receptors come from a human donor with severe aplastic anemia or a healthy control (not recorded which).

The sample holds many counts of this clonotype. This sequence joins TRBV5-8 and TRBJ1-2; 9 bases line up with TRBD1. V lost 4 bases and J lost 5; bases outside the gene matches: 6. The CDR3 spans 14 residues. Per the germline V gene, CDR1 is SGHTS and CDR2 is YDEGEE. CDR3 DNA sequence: TGTGCCAGCAGCATAGGGGACAGGGTGTATGGCTACACCTTC. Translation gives CASSIGDRVYGYTF. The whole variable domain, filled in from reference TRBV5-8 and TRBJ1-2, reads EAGVTQSPTHLIKTRGQQATLRCSPISGHTSVYWYQQALGLGLQFLLWYDEGEERNRGNFPPRFSGRQFPNYSSELNVNALELEDSALYLCASSIGDRVYGYTFGSGTRLTVV.

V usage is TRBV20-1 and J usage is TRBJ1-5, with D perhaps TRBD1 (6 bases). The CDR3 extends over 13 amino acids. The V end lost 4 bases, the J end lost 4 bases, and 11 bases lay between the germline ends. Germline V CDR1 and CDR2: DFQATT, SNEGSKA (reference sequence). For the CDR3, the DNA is TGCAGTGCTACACAGGGCTTAAATCAGCCCCAGCATTTT. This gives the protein CSATQGLNQPQHF.

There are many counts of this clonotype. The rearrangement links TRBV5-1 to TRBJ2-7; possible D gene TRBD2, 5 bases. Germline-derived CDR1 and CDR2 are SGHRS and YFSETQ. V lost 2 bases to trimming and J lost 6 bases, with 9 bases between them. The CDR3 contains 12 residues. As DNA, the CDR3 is TGCGCCAGCAGCTTCACGGGGAGCGAGCAGTACTTC. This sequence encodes CASSFTGSEQYF.

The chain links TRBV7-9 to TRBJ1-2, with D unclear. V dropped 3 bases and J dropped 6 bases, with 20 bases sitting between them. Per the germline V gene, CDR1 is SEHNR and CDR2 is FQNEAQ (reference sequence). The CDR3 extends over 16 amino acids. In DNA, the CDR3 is TGTGCCAGCAGCTTGTGGGGAAGGGAAGAATTGAATGGCTACACCTTC. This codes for CASSLWGREELNGYTF.

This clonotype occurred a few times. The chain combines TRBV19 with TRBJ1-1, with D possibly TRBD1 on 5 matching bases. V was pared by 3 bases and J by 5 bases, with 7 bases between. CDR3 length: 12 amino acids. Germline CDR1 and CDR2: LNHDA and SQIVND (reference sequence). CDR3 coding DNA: TGTGCCAGTAGTATCGGGGCAACTGAAGCTTTCTTT. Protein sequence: CASSIGATEAFF.